The following is a T cell receptor (beta chain) sequence with its context. This clonotype came up a few times. The clone's antigen remains unknown. No quality values exist for individual bases; no much larger clone is one base distant. All donors were healthy Caucasians. Three pairs of female monozygotic twins, all aged about 18 to 30 years, were included in the twin cohort. RNA for TCR libraries was isolated from peripheral blood mononuclear cells. The source of the sample is a study of identical twins (dated by TCRdb to the mid-2010s). Regarding the complete study: TCR alpha and beta repertoires from monozygotic twins, unrelated adults of various ages and cord blood were deep-sequenced to test whether fetal clonotypes persist. Replicate twin experiments were performed at different times using different library preparation protocols to rule out contamination.

On the study overall, not on this receptor specifically: In monozygotic twins, out-of-frame TCR alpha sharing was systematically underestimated by recombination models, although the models agreed with sharing between unrelated individuals. Compared with coincidental sharing between unrelated individuals, out-of-frame TCR alpha sequences shared between twins showed an excess of sequences with low generation probability. A weaker excess of twin sharing was found in beta out-of-frame sequences because the signal-to-noise ratio was lowered by fewer shared sequences. Because the same donors could not be followed over many years, the conclusions relied on cross-sectional statistical analysis. Abundant cord blood beta clonotypes carried fewer insertions; young adult naive repertoires showed a weaker similar trend, while memory repertoires showed none. Zero-insertion analyses could be partly confounded by invariant T cells such as MAIT and iNKT, although diverse VJ usage argued against such confounding for most clonotypes.

CDR1 MNHEY and CDR2 SVGAGI were looked up in the germline V gene. Here V drops 3 bases and J drops 0 bases, and the junction holds 10 bases not matched to any gene. Its CDR3 holds 17 amino acids, cysteine through phenylalanine. The CDR3 DNA has 51 bases and is translated from base 1. The library was made by 5' RACE. Sequencing was performed on an Illumina HiSeq 2000. A universal primer binding site was added through template switching, and the final cDNA carried a unique molecular identifier so that TCR cDNA molecules could be counted accurately. First-strand cDNA for TCR alpha and beta chains was synthesized from specific primers in the conserved constant-segment region. Each cDNA library was double barcoded, with a SMART-Mk sample barcode plus Illumina barcodes, to control for contamination. TruSeq adapter sequences, together with Illumina sample barcodes, were added in two successive PCR steps. TCR alpha and beta cDNA libraries were sequenced on the Illumina HiSeq platform with custom primers. Regarding the original processing steps: MiGEC processed the raw reads to extract unique molecular identifiers, while MiXCR was used to determine the CDR3 positions. For each individual, recombination models were inferred using an EM algorithm with the repgenHMM and IGoR tools. The tcR package in R was used for shared clonotype analysis, with sharing normalized by the product of cloneset sizes. Out-of-frame nonproductive sequences were analyzed to study raw recombination free of thymic and clonal selection effects. Through fastp at Q25 and MiXCR, TCRdb rebuilt clones from the public reads, retaining in-frame beta chains. Duplicate CDR3 protein sequences are folded into a single record with the most common DNA and genes. TCRdb, not the original authors, processed these V and J calls. This sample has 550,000 to 800,000 distinct CDR3 sequences in its table, and roughly 6.6% of those were observed once. The ten largest make up 1.6% of the sample.

These data were also reused for a study on yellow fever vaccine responses in identical twins. Reported in the second study: The T cell response to vaccination in identical twins was reported by the authors to appear partly convergent and partly personalized. In the study, vaccine-responding T cell clones were precisely tracked in identical twins.

The rearranged chain carries TRBV6-5 and TRBJ2-7, with 8 middle bases fitting TRBD2. The receptor's source is a woman between 18 and 30 years old in good health. Sequenced: PBMCs. The base sequence is TGTGCCAGCAGTTATGGCCCTCTAGCGGGCTACTCCTACGAGCAGTACTTC. Its translation reads: CASSYGPLAGYSYEQYF.